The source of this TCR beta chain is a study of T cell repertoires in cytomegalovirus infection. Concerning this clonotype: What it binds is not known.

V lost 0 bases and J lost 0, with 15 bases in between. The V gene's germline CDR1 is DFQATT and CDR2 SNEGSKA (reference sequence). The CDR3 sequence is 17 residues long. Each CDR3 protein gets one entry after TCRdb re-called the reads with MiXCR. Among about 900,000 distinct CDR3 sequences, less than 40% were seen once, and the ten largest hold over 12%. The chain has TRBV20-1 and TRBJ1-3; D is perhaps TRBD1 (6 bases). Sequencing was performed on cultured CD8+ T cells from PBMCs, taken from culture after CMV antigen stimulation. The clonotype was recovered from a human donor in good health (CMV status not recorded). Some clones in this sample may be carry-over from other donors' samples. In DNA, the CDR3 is TGCAGTGCTAGAGACCCGGACAGCCACTCCTCTGGAAACACCATATATTTT. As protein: CSARDPDSHSSGNTIYF.